The subject of this entry is one T cell receptor beta chain. Its cognate antigen is unknown. The second PCR ran roughly 7 to 12 cycles with a sample-barcoded 5' primer and J-beta primers. TCRdb reanalysed the 5' RACE reads using MiXCR and keeps one entry per CDR3 protein. The table has some 370,000 distinct CDR3 sequences, roughly half seen once. This entry is derived from a study of blood T cells in healthy people across ages. The CDR3 length is 14 residues. Trimming removed 1 base from V and 2 bases from J, with 8 bases in between. Germline CDR1 is MGHDK and CDR2 is SYGVNS. Study-level results: Per million T cells, TCR beta diversity dropped roughly linearly as age increased.

The chain links TRBV25-1 to TRBJ2-5; D is unresolved. The receptor comes from a man in his fifties or sixties in good health. Sequenced: blood. The CDR3 region has the DNA TGTGCCAGCAGTGAATTTAGGGCGCAAGAGACCCAGTACTTC. Its translation: CASSEFRAQETQYF.